This TCR beta chain was sequenced during a study of cytomegalovirus exposure and HLA in healthy donors. Whole-study results and caveats: The tendency of first-cohort TCR clusters to co-occur in the approximately 120 validation repertoires was identified by a subsequent analysis. Most TCR sequences were seen very rarely across donors, but some public TCRs occurred in many.

The method was immunoSEQ multiplex PCR; TCRdb's version includes in-frame clones alone and lacks a portion of them. The sample lists some 220,000 clones, 85% to 95% seen once, with roughly 1% in the top ten. This clone was recorded once. The target antigen is unknown. The specimen was PBMCs. The sequence was obtained from a woman younger than 30 in good health and CMV-seronegative.

The CDR3 DNA is TGTGCCAGCTCACCTCGGGGTGCTAGCACAGATACGCAGTATTTT. This encodes CASSPRGASTDTQYF. This sequence joins TRBV18 and TRBJ2-3; D perhaps matches TRBD2 (5 bases). Germline loops: CDR1 KGHSH, CDR2 LQKENI. Trimming stripped 3 bases from V and 0 bases from J, with 10 bases between. CDR3 size: 15 residues.